This T cell receptor beta chain was found in a study of human T cells and chemical hapten exposure. The overall study: Cases of alopecia areata, totalis or universalis occurred in a predominantly female patient group.

The CDR3 consists of 15 residues. V dropped 6 bases and J dropped 1; count of bases not matched to a gene: 7. Germline V lookup: CDR1 SEHNR, CDR2 FQNEAQ (reference sequence). In the library, unique molecular identifiers were attached to individual cDNA molecules. TCRdb reprocessed the RACE reads via MiXCR and lists one record per CDR3 protein. Here the sample spans about 120,000 distinct CDR3 sequences, about 12% being singletons. Documented time point: patch test 1, 2 weeks after DPC sensitization. Noted treatment: therapeutic diphenylcyclopropenone sensitization with weekly scalp DPC. The chain combines TRBV7-9 with TRBJ2-7; 9 nucleotides align to TRBD2. This clonotype originated in a woman between 45 and 65 years old with alopecia areata. Some clones in this sample may be carry-over from other donors' samples. Source: whole blood, taken in connection with sensitization to the hapten diphenylcyclopropenone (DPC). CDR3 sequence (DNA): TGTGCCAGCAGTGCTACTAGCGGGCCGTCCTACGAGCAGTACTTC. Encoded protein: CASSATSGPSYEQYF. Filled out from reference TRBV7-9 and TRBJ2-7, the complete variable domain reads DTGVSQNPRHKITKRGQNVTFRCDPISEHNRLYWYRQTLGQGPEFLTYFQNEAQLEKSRLLSDRFSAERPKGSFSTLEIQRTEQGDSAMYLCASSATSGPSYEQYFGPGTRLTVT.